This T cell receptor beta chain was sequenced for a study of OX40 agonist ivuxolimab in advanced cancers. The length of the CDR3 is 13 residues. Unmatched junction bases numbered 6, after V lost 5 bases and J lost 6 bases. Germline CDR1 and CDR2: SGHVS and FNYEAQ. The method was immunoSEQ multiplex PCR; TCRdb's version includes in-frame clones alone and lacks a portion of them. The table has about 31,000 clones, roughly nine tenths seen once. The sample consisted of CD4+ or CD8+ T cells sorted from blood, taken in a trial of the OX40 agonist ivuxolimab. This clonotype was sampled from an adult with an advanced solid tumor such as melanoma, head and neck, liver or kidney cancer. V gene TRBV7-6 combines with J gene TRBJ1-1; 7 nucleotides agree with TRBD1. CDR3 protein: CASSLTGKAEAFF. Written as DNA, the CDR3 is TGTGCCAGCAGCCTGACAGGGAAGGCTGAAGCTTTCTTT. Based on the CDR3 plus reference TRBV7-6 and TRBJ1-1, the full variable domain is GAGVSQSPRYKVTKRGQDVALRCDPISGHVSLYWYRQALGQGPEFLTYFNYEAQQDKSGLPNDRFSAERPEGSISTLTIQRTEQRDSAMYRCASSLTGKAEAFFGQGTRLTVV.